This T cell receptor beta chain stems from a study of radiotherapy plus CTLA-4 blockade in lung cancer. Study background: Objective responses emerged in about 20% of patients, and about 30% attained disease control.

In chemo-refractory metastatic non-small-cell lung cancer, patients got ipilimumab CTLA-4 blockade together with focal radiation. Libraries were prepared by immunoSEQ multiplex PCR; TCRdb keeps only in-frame clonotypes and omits some of them. In the table there are some 30,000 clones, 75% to 85% of which are singletons. This CDR3 comprises 11 residues. Trimming removed 4 bases from V and 7 bases from J, with 7 bases in between. Germline values: CDR1 SEHNR, CDR2 FQNEAQ (reference sequence). To note about this clone: Its cognate antigen is unknown.

Regarding the study as a whole: Peripheral blood showed expansion of tumor-derived TCR clones after radiotherapy and ipilimumab.

The sequence came from a human donor with non-small cell lung cancer that progressed on radiotherapy plus ipilimumab. This chain uses TRBV7-9 with TRBJ1-1; D uncertain. The material was peripheral blood, obtained from a patient treated with radiotherapy plus ipilimumab. The CDR3 DNA reads as TGTGCCAGCAGCTCTTCACTTGAAGCTTTCTTT. Amino acids: CASSSSLEAFF.